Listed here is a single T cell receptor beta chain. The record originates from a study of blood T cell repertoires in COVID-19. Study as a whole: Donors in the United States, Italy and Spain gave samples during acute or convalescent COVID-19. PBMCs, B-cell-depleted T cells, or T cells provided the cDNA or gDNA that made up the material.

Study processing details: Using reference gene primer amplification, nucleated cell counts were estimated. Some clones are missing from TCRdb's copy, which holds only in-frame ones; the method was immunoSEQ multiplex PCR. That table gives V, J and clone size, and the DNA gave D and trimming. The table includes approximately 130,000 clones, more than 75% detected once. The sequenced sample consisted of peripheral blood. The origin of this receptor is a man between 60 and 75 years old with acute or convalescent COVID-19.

Here the CDR3 reads CASISQGVGYF. In nucleotides, the CDR3 is TGTGCCAGCATCTCTCAAGGGGTCGGGTACTTC. This chain links TRBV6-5 with TRBJ2-7; D might be TRBD1 (5 bases). The V end was cut by 7 bases, the J end by 12 bases, with 16 bases between. CDR1 and CDR2 (germline): MNHEY, SVGAGI. The CDR3 length is 11 residues.